This entry lists 29 T cell receptor beta chains sequenced from one sample in a study of CD8 T cells in ankylosing spondylitis (dated by TCRdb to 2016 to 2017). Library prep was done by 5' RACE. Sequenced using an Illumina HiSeq 2500. TCRdb reprocessed the public reads (quality trimming at Q25 with fastp, clone calling with MiXCR) and kept in-frame beta chains. Each CDR3 protein appears once, grouped with its most common genes and DNA. The sample data list 25,000 to 35,000 distinct CDR3 sequences, and 6.5% to 9% of these were observed just once. Jointly, the top ten make up more than 9% of the sample. Input material: blood, either unsorted or a sorted T cell fraction (not recorded which). Receptors were obtained from a male donor with ankylosing spondylitis or in good health (not recorded which).

This clonotype was seen ten or more times. This chain joins TRBV5-1 and TRBJ2-1; D gene uncertain. This CDR3 is 15 amino acids long. Germline V gene lookup returns CDR1 SGHRS and CDR2 YFSETQ. Trimming pared 0 bases from V and 1 base from J, leaving 8 bases between. The CDR3 bases are TGCGCCAGCAGCTTGGAGGCGGTGTCCTACAATGAGCAGTTCTTC. Its protein is CASSLEAVSYNEQFF.

This clonotype appeared many times. Germline and junction disagree at one end, which may indicate a read error. The CDR3 bases are TGTGCCAGCAGCACCCTGGGAGACAGTCGGAACTTC. Encoded protein: CASSTLGDSRNF. The V call is TRBV11-2, the J call TRBJ2-7, with D perhaps given as TRBD1 or TRBD2 (5 bases each). Germline values: CDR1 SGHAT, CDR2 FQNNGV. The CDR3 spans 12 residues. The full variable domain, its missing parts supplied by reference TRBV11-2 and TRBJ2-7, is EAGVAQSPRYKIIEKRQSVAFWCNPISGHATLYWYQQILGQGPKLLIQFQNNGVVDDSQLPKDRFSAERLKGVDSTLKIQPAKLEDSAVYLCASSTLGDSRNFGPGTRLTVT.

V is TRBV19 and J is TRBJ1-1, with 8 bases matching TRBD1. V was clipped by 4 bases and J by 3 bases; unmatched bases: 7. Germline values: CDR1 LNHDA, CDR2 SQIVND (reference sequence). The CDR3 has 15 residues. CDR3 bases: TGTGCCAGTAGTACCGGACAGGGATCGGACACTGAAGCTTTCTTT. Its translation: CASSTGQGSDTEAFF.

In this sample, this clonotype turned up many times. This chain joins TRBV6-5 and TRBJ2-3; possibly TRBD2 for D (6 bases). Trimming removed 2 bases from V and 4 bases from J, with 10 bases in between. There are 14 residues in the CDR3. Germline values: CDR1 MNHEY, CDR2 SVGAGI. CDR3 protein: CASSYGREADTQYF. The CDR3 nucleotides are TGTGCCAGCAGTTACGGCAGGGAGGCAGATACGCAGTATTTT.

Many counts were recorded for this clonotype. This chain connects TRBV6-6 to TRBJ2-5; D not resolved. Germline CDR1 is MNHNY and CDR2 is SVGAGI (reference sequence). The CDR3 spans 11 residues. Deletions cut 5 bases from V and 5 bases from J, with 6 bases between. This CDR3 reads CASSAQETQYF. CDR3 DNA sequence: TGTGCCAGCAGTGCCCAGGAGACCCAGTACTTC.

This clonotype was recorded many times. CDR3 in amino acids: CASSHTGTGTYEQYF. The CDR3 DNA follows: TGTGCCAGCAGCCATACCGGGACGGGGACCTACGAGCAGTACTTC. The rearrangement joins TRBV3-1 to TRBJ2-7; D possibly uses TRBD1 or TRBD2 (5 bases each). CDR3 length equals 15 residues. The V gene's germline CDR1 is LGHDT and CDR2 YNNKEL (reference sequence). V shed 3 bases and J shed 2 bases, with 14 bases lying between them.

The chain's CDR3 is CSVRRISGTATNYGYTF. For the CDR3, the DNA is TGCAGCGTTAGGAGAATTTCCGGGACAGCGACTAACTATGGCTACACCTTC. This rearrangement joins TRBV20-1 to TRBJ1-2; TRBD1 matches 7 bases. The length of the CDR3 is 17 residues. From germline, CDR1 is DFQATT and CDR2 SNEGSKA (reference sequence).

This clonotype was counted at least ten times. The genes are TRBV30 and TRBJ2-5; D gene unclear. The CDR3 has 10 amino acids. From germline, CDR1 is GTSNPN and CDR2 SVGIG (reference sequence). The V end was cut by 5 bases, the J end by 4 bases, with 5 bases between. In nucleotides, the CDR3 is TGTGCCTGGGGACGAGAGACCCAGTACTTC. Translated: CAWGRETQYF.

In this sample, this clonotype turned up many times. At one boundary the junction diverges from the germline segment, which might be a read error. J is TRBJ2-3 and V is TRBV12-3 or TRBV12-4; TRBD2 matches at 14 bases. The CDR3 has 19 amino acids. The CDR3 here is CASCLNLGLAGGGTDTQYF. The CDR3 DNA reads as TGTGCCAGCTGTTTAAATCTAGGACTAGCGGGAGGAGGGACAGATACGCAGTATTTT.

By proportion, this clonotype is medium-sized. This chain links TRBV27 with TRBJ1-2; possible D gene TRBD1, 6 bases. Trimming pared 4 bases from V and 3 bases from J, leaving 12 bases between. CDR1 MNHEY and CDR2 SMNVEV come from the germline V gene (reference sequence). This CDR3 comprises 14 residues. For the CDR3, the DNA is TGTGCCAGCAGTTCCACGACAGGTTACTATGGCTACACCTTC. Amino acids: CASSSTTGYYGYTF.

This clonotype was observed many times. This CDR3 is CASSFIDRGRAEETQYF. CDR3 in DNA: TGTGCCAGCAGCTTTATTGATCGCGGGAGGGCGGAAGAGACCCAGTACTTC. This chain links TRBV5-4 with TRBJ2-5; 9 bases match TRBD2. Germline-derived CDR1 and CDR2 are SGHNT and YYREEE (reference sequence). V was clipped by 2 bases and J by 3 bases; unmatched bases: 11. The CDR3 loop spans 17 amino acids.

The table lists this clonotype with many counts. The V gene is TRBV5-1, the J gene TRBJ2-7, with a possible D match to TRBD1 (7 bases). The CDR3 has 14 amino acids. CDR1 and CDR2 from the germline V gene are SGHRS and YFSETQ. Trimming took off 5 bases at V and 5 bases at J, with 17 bases between the two ends. Here the CDR3 DNA reads TGCGCCAGCAGGGAGGCAGGGGGGAACGACGAGCAGTACTTC. Its translation is CASREAGGNDEQYF.

The rearrangement links TRBV28 to TRBJ1-6, with D tentatively TRBD1 (6 bases). The length of the CDR3 is 15 residues. CDR1 and CDR2 from the germline V gene are MDHEN and SYDVKM. V was pared by 5 bases and J by 7 bases, with 15 bases between. The CDR3 region is CASSPSGQGNSPLHF. Here the CDR3 DNA reads TGTGCCAGCAGTCCCTCCGGGCAGGGGAATTCACCCCTCCACTTT.

This clonotype came up many times. The rearrangement links TRBV6-5 to TRBJ2-5, with a tentative D call TRBD1 (5 bases). Germline CDR1 is MNHEY and CDR2 is SVGAGI. The CDR3 sequence is 13 residues long. V lost 4 bases and J lost 1, with 7 bases in between. The CDR3 loop is CASSWGSQETQYF. The DNA of the CDR3 is TGTGCCAGCAGTTGGGGCAGCCAAGAGACCCAGTACTTC.

This clonotype was observed at least ten times. Given a much more abundant clone one base away, this may be a read error. V is TRBV20-1 and J is TRBJ1-1; D gene uncertain. The CDR3 has 16 amino acids. Looked up from germline, CDR1 is DFQATT and CDR2 is SNEGSKA (reference sequence). CDR3 residues: CCARAPDYQRNTEAFF. CDR3 nucleotide sequence: TGCTGTGCTAGAGCCCCCGATTATCAGAGGAACACTGAAGCTTTCTTT.

This clonotype was found many times. The V gene is TRBV10-3, the J gene TRBJ2-1; 10 bases fit TRBD2. CDR1 and CDR2 from the germline V gene are ENHRY and SYGVKD. J was trimmed by 8 bases and V by 8 bases; bases with no gene match: 12. This CDR3 has 15 residues. The chain's CDR3 is CAIRGASGSLDEQFF. For the CDR3, the DNA is TGTGCCATCCGGGGGGCTAGCGGGAGTCTGGATGAGCAGTTCTTC.

This clonotype was seen repeatedly, ten times or more. The chain carries TRBV20-1 and TRBJ2-3, with D hard to call. The CDR3 runs 13 residues. Trimming pared 2 bases from V and 6 bases from J, leaving 12 bases between. The V gene's germline CDR1 is DFQATT and CDR2 SNEGSKA (reference sequence). CDR3 protein: CSARIPAGDTQYF. In DNA form, the CDR3 reads TGCAGTGCTAGAATACCGGCTGGCGATACGCAGTATTTT.

V gene TRBV15 combines with J gene TRBJ1-1, with 10 bases aligning to TRBD1. The germline CDR1 and CDR2 sequences are LNHNV and YYDKDF (reference sequence). V shed 3 bases and J 7 bases; nucleotides not matched to a gene: 8. The CDR3 is 15 residues long. The DNA of the CDR3 is TGTGCCACCAGCAGCCTGACAGGGGGCAGGGGTGAAGCTTTCTTT. This translates into CATSSLTGGRGEAFF. The full variable domain, its missing parts supplied by reference TRBV15 and TRBJ1-1, is DAMVIQNPRYQVTQFGKPVTLSCSQTLNHNVMYWYQQKSSQAPKLLFHYYDKDFNNEADTPDNFQSRRPNTSFCFLDIRSPGLGDTAMYLCATSSLTGGRGEAFFGQGTRLTVV.

This clonotype occurred many times. The chain employs TRBV14 and TRBJ2-3; TRBD2 is a possible D gene (6 bases). Trimming left V 5 bases short and J 2 bases short, with 11 bases between. This CDR3 is 14 amino acids long. Germline lookup yields CDR1 SGHDN and CDR2 FVKESK. CDR3 sequence (DNA): TGTGCCAGCAGCTCAGGAGGGAACACAGATACGCAGTATTTT. Its protein product is CASSSGGNTDTQYF.

This clonotype has just a few counts. This sequence joins TRBV7-2 and TRBJ2-5; unclear D gene. Germline loops: CDR1 SGHTA, CDR2 FQGNSA. V was cut by 2 bases and J by 4 bases, with 8 bases left in between. The CDR3 consists of 13 residues. CDR3 in amino acids: CASSLKSGETQYF. CDR3 in DNA: TGTGCCAGCAGCTTAAAGTCGGGAGAGACCCAGTACTTC.

By share, this clonotype counts as medium-sized. The V gene is TRBV29-1, the J gene TRBJ1-1; D remains unclear. Trimming cost V 7 bases and J 8 bases, with 14 bases left between them. This CDR3 is 11 amino acids long. Germline V lookup: CDR1 SQVTM, CDR2 ANQGSEA. The CDR3 spells CSAAASQEAFF. In DNA form, the CDR3 reads TGCAGCGCCGCAGCATCCCAGGAAGCTTTCTTT.

The gene calls are TRBV5-6 and TRBJ2-1; D could derive from TRBD1 or TRBD2 (5 bases each). The CDR3 loop spans 15 amino acids. The V gene's germline CDR1 is SGHDT and CDR2 YYEEEE. V gave up 2 bases and J gave up 8 bases, with 17 bases separating them. The chain's CDR3 is CASSLPGRRDDEQFF. CDR3 nucleotides: TGTGCCAGCAGCTTACCGGGACGTCGGGACGATGAGCAGTTCTTC.

This chain connects TRBV29-1 to TRBJ1-1; 7 bases map to TRBD1. Trimming took 7 bases from V and 4 from J; bases not matched to a gene: 12. The CDR3 consists of 14 residues. Germline V gene data show CDR1 as SQVTM and CDR2 as ANQGSEA. The CDR3: CSDLAGGSITEAFF. CDR3 sequence (DNA): TGCAGCGACCTGGCAGGGGGTTCGATCACTGAAGCTTTCTTT. The entire variable domain, with the rest obtained from reference TRBV29-1 and TRBJ1-1, is as follows: SAVISQKPSRDICQRGTSLTIQCQVDSQVTMMFWYRQQPGQSLTLIATANQGSEATYESGFVIDKFPISRPNLTFSTLTVSNMSPEDSSIYLCSDLAGGSITEAFFGQGTRLTVV.

This clonotype was seen a handful of times. This could be a read error, since a much larger clone is one nucleotide away. The rearrangement links TRBV3-1 to TRBJ1-1, with 12 bases matching TRBD1. The V gene end was trimmed by 8 bases and the J gene end by 2 bases; junction bases not matched to a gene: 15. The CDR3 totals 18 residues. From germline, CDR1 is LGHDT and CDR2 YNNKEL (reference sequence). In DNA form, the CDR3 reads TGTGCCAGCTGCCGAAGATGGGGACAGGGGGCGAAAAACACTGAAGCTTTCTTT. This translates into CASCRRWGQGAKNTEAFF.

Many counts were recorded for this clonotype. The rearrangement links TRBV28 to TRBJ2-1; a possible D gene is TRBD2 (5 bases). The germline V and J ends were trimmed by 3 bases and 0 bases, with 6 bases remaining between them. Germline CDR1 MDHEN, CDR2 SYDVKM. CDR3 length: 14 amino acids. This CDR3 reads CASSFRGSYNEQFF. CDR3 nucleotide sequence: TGTGCCAGCAGTTTCCGGGGCTCCTACAATGAGCAGTTCTTC.

This clonotype has at least ten counts. The rearrangement joins TRBV12-3 or TRBV12-4 to TRBJ2-1, with no clear D. V gave up 3 bases and J gave up 0 bases, with 6 bases separating them. The CDR3 spans 14 residues. The CDR3 DNA sequence: TGTGCCAGCAGTTTCAGGAGCTCCTACAATGAGCAGTTCTTC. It yields the protein CASSFRSSYNEQFF.

This clonotype was recorded many times. The chain uses TRBV5-1 and TRBJ2-2; 7 bases are shared with TRBD1. Trimming at V came to 3 bases and at J to 4 bases, leaving 9 bases not matched to a gene. This CDR3 is built from 16 residues. Germline V gene data show CDR1 as SGHRS and CDR2 as YFSETQ. The DNA for the CDR3 is TGCGCCAGCAGCTCCCACGGGGACAGTTCCACCGGGGAGCTGTTTTTT. Translation gives CASSSHGDSSTGELFF. The variable domain in full, completed from reference TRBV5-1 and TRBJ2-2, reads KAGVTQTPRYLIKTRGQQVTLSCSPISGHRSVSWYQQTPGQGLQFLFEYFSETQRNKGNFPGRFSGRQFSNSRSEMNVSTLELGDSALYLCASSSHGDSSTGELFFGEGSRLTVL.

This clonotype was seen ten or more times. The gene calls are TRBV7-2 and TRBJ2-1; D is uncertain. V was clipped by 2 bases and J by 8 bases, with 13 bases between them. The CDR3 extends over 14 amino acids. Germline V lookup: CDR1 SGHTA, CDR2 FQGNSA. Here the CDR3 DNA reads TGTGCCAGCAGCTTAATCGGCGGTCTCGATGAGCAGTTCTTC. Its translation: CASSLIGGLDEQFF.

The table lists this clonotype with many counts. The chain couples TRBV20-1 to TRBJ1-1; no definite D call. Germline loops: CDR1 DFQATT, CDR2 SNEGSKA (reference sequence). This CDR3 has 11 residues. V lost 5 bases, J lost 8 bases, and 12 bases lay in between. The DNA for the CDR3 is TGCAGTGCTCCGACCGGGAGAGAAGCTTTCTTT. Translated, it gives CSAPTGREAFF.